One and the same sample provided the 19 T cell receptor beta chains below, sequenced in a study of cytomegalovirus exposure and HLA in healthy donors. The primer mix had 60 Vbeta and 13 Jbeta primers. Clones were sequenced by immunoSEQ multiplex PCR, and TCRdb holds only the in-frame ones, with some missing. The data hold 200,000 or so clones, with roughly three quarters observed a single time. Specimen: PBMCs. These receptors all stem from a man aged 45-60 years in good health and CMV-seronegative.

This clone showed up just a few times. The junction and the germline gene differ at one end; a read error may be behind it. The chain combines TRBV5-1 with TRBJ1-1, with a tentative D call TRBD1 (5 bases). CDR3 length equals 14 residues. Germline V lookup: CDR1 SGHRS, CDR2 YFSETQ. CDR3 in DNA: TGCGCCAGCACCTTGGGGGTTACGGGGACTGAAGCTTTCTTT. It translates to CASTLGVTGTEAFF.

The chain joins TRBV28 to TRBJ1-1; 9 bases match TRBD1. This CDR3 contains 15 residues. V was clipped by 4 bases and J by 0 bases; unmatched bases: 3. The V gene's germline CDR1 is MDHEN and CDR2 SYDVKM. The CDR3 sequence: CASSSGQGMNTEAFF. The CDR3 DNA reads TGTGCCAGCAGTTCCGGACAGGGGATGAACACTGAAGCTTTCTTT.

The chain uses TRBV5-1 and TRBJ2-2; perhaps TRBD1 as D (6 bases). Per the germline V gene, CDR1 is SGHRS and CDR2 is YFSETQ. V lost 6 bases to trimming and J lost 5 bases, with 20 bases between them. The CDR3 sequence is 16 residues long. CDR3 sequence reads: CASNPWPQGNTGELFF. The CDR3 DNA reads TGCGCCAGCAACCCCTGGCCACAGGGTAATACCGGGGAGCTGTTTTTT.

This clone has only one observation. The chain carries TRBV7-2 and TRBJ1-6; no clear D. The CDR3 runs 15 residues. The germline gives CDR1 SGHTA, CDR2 FQGNSA. V lost 7 bases to trimming and J lost 10 bases, with 20 bases between them. The CDR3 loop is CASTPDQRARSPLHF. The CDR3 nucleotides read TGTGCCAGCACGCCGGATCAGAGGGCGCGCTCACCCCTCCACTTT.

This clone was seen more than once but under ten times. The chain employs TRBV5-1 and TRBJ2-3; TRBD1 matches at 7 bases. V gave up 3 bases and J gave up 0 bases; unmatched junction bases: 7. The CDR3 contains 16 residues. Germline assignment: CDR1 SGHRS and CDR2 YFSETQ. CDR3 sequence: CASSSLKQGSTDTQYF. The CDR3 DNA reads TGCGCCAGCAGCTCCCTAAAACAGGGGAGCACAGATACGCAGTATTTT.

This clone appeared a few times. The chain combines TRBV28 with TRBJ2-5; tentatively, D is TRBD2 (6 bases). CDR1 and CDR2 from the germline V gene are MDHEN and SYDVKM. This CDR3 contains 10 residues. The V gene lost 5 bases and the J gene lost 11 bases, with 9 bases spanning the gap. This chain's CDR3 is CASSTREQYF. CDR3 DNA: TGTGCCAGCAGTACCCGGGAGCAGTACTTC.

The rearrangement uses TRBV10-3 and TRBJ2-5; 7 positions agree with TRBD1. The germline gives CDR1 ENHRY, CDR2 SYGVKD. The V and J ends lost 11 bases and 1 base, in that order; junction bases with no gene match: 13. The CDR3 runs to 15 residues. The chain's CDR3 is CAVKGTATSQETQYF. The CDR3 DNA reads as TGTGCCGTCAAAGGGACAGCTACCTCCCAAGAGACCCAGTACTTC.

The rearrangement joins TRBV7-9 to TRBJ2-5; 7 nucleotides line up with TRBD2. This CDR3 is 14 amino acids long. CDR1 and CDR2 (germline): SEHNR, FQNEAQ (reference sequence). J gave up 4 bases and V 1 base, and 3 bases lay outside the gene matches. CDR3 sequence reads: CASSLGTSGETQYF. The CDR3 DNA follows: TGTGCCAGCAGCTTAGGGACTAGTGGAGAGACCCAGTACTTC.

This clone has only a few counts. This chain uses TRBV7-3 with TRBJ2-1; 12 nucleotides match TRBD2. The CDR3 spans 15 residues. CDR1 is SGHTA and CDR2 is FQGTGA in the germline V gene. V dropped 2 bases and J dropped 6; count of bases not matched to a gene: 2. In DNA, the CDR3 is TGTGCCAGCAGCTTAGGACTAGCGGGACGCAATGAGCAGTTCTTC. It translates to CASSLGLAGRNEQFF.

The chain employs TRBV30 and TRBJ1-6, with TRBD1 matching over 7 bases. The CDR3 spans 16 residues. Germline CDR1 and CDR2: GTSNPN and SVGIG (reference sequence). The V and J ends lost 5 bases and 0 bases, in that order; junction bases with no gene match: 7. CDR3 nucleotide sequence: TGTGCCTGGGGGCCCCGGGACAGCTCCTATAATTCACCCCTCCACTTT. Its protein is CAWGPRDSSYNSPLHF.

The CDR3 sequence is CASSLGQVNEKLFF. CDR3 sequence (DNA): TGTGCCAGCAGCTTGGGGCAGGTTAATGAAAAACTGTTTTTT. This chain connects TRBV5-6 to TRBJ1-4; D not certain. Germline V gene sequence: CDR1 SGHDT, CDR2 YYEEEE. The CDR3 extends over 14 amino acids. The germline V and J ends were trimmed by 0 bases and 4 bases, with 7 bases remaining between them.

The V call is TRBV30, the J call TRBJ2-5, with D tentatively TRBD2 (5 bases). The germline V gene has CDR1 GTSNPN and CDR2 SVGIG (reference sequence). The CDR3 runs to 13 residues. The germline V and J ends were trimmed by 3 bases and 5 bases, with 13 bases remaining between them. The DNA of the CDR3 is TGTGCCTGGAGGGGCCCGGCGGGCGAGACCCAGTACTTC. Translated, it gives CAWRGPAGETQYF.

The chain uses TRBV4-2 and TRBJ2-5; perhaps TRBD2 as D (7 bases). Germline CDR1 is LGHNA and CDR2 is YNFKEQ. V shed 5 bases and J shed 4 bases, with 26 bases lying between them. The CDR3 is 18 residues long. CDR3 amino acids: CASSSSQRRRGGGETQYF. The CDR3 bases are TGTGCCAGCAGCAGCAGCCAAAGGCGACGGGGAGGGGGAGAGACCCAGTACTTC.

J is TRBJ2-1 and V is TRBV19, with 9 bases matching TRBD2. The CDR3 runs 16 residues. The V and J ends lost 4 bases and 3 bases, in that order; junction bases with no gene match: 7. Germline CDR1 LNHDA, CDR2 SQIVND (reference sequence). DNA of the CDR3: TGTGCCAGTAGTAAAATACGTAGCGGGAGCTACAATGAGCAGTTCTTC. Translated: CASSKIRSGSYNEQFF.

Remarks on this clone: Distinct nucleotide sequences in the sample also encode this CDR3. The chain couples TRBV15 to TRBJ2-1; D gene uncertain. Per the germline V gene, CDR1 is LNHNV and CDR2 is YYDKDF (reference sequence). The CDR3 covers 12 residues. V lost 0 bases and J lost 7, with 4 bases in between. The CDR3 sequence is CATSRDSNEQFF. CDR3 coding DNA: TGTGCCACCAGCAGAGATTCTAATGAGCAGTTCTTC.

The V call is TRBV6-5, the J call TRBJ2-7; a weak D match, TRBD2 (6 bases). V lost 2 bases and J lost 2, with 13 bases in between. Germline-derived CDR1 and CDR2 are MNHEY and SVGAGI. This CDR3 contains 15 residues. This CDR3 is CASSYGMRDPYEQYF. CDR3 nucleotide sequence: TGTGCCAGCAGTTACGGTATGCGGGATCCCTACGAGCAGTACTTC.

This clone was detected only once. The V call is TRBV6-1, the J call TRBJ1-1, with TRBD1 matching 10 bases. This CDR3 has 14 residues. Trimming removed 7 bases from V and 6 bases from J; junction bases left unmatched: 8. Per germline, CDR1 MNHNS and CDR2 SASEGT. CDR3 in amino acids: CASTKGQGGAEAFF. The CDR3 DNA reads as TGTGCCAGCACTAAAGGACAGGGGGGCGCTGAAGCTTTCTTT.

This clone was seen more than once but under ten times. The V and J genes are TRBV4-2 and TRBJ2-7, with 12 bases lining up with TRBD2. The CDR3 contains 16 residues. With V trimmed by 0 bases and J by 3 bases, 3 bases remained unmatched. The germline CDR1 and CDR2 sequences are LGHNA and YNFKEQ. The CDR3 protein is CASSQDRTSGIYEQYF. The DNA for the CDR3 is TGTGCCAGCAGCCAAGATAGGACTAGCGGGATCTACGAGCAGTACTTC.

The chain has TRBV5-5 and TRBJ1-2; 12 bases are a match to TRBD1. The junction had 4 bases not matched to a gene; V was cut back by 3 bases and J by 4 bases. The CDR3 is made up of 15 amino acids. Germline assignment: CDR1 SGHKS and CDR2 YYEKEE (reference sequence). In DNA, the CDR3 is TGTGCCAGCAGCTCGGGACAGGGGGCCGTCTATGGCTACACCTTC. This codes for CASSSGQGAVYGYTF.